The 31 T cell receptor beta chains below were found in one sample sequenced in a study of technical replicates of blood from several donors. Profiling relied on immunoSEQ multiplex PCR, and the TCRdb table lists in-frame clones only, not all of them. The sample has around 67,000 clones; 95% to 96% are singletons. Sequencing was performed on T cells isolated from PBMCs. All receptors come from a human donor in good health.

This chain uses TRBV4-1 with TRBJ1-5; tentative D call: TRBD1 (5 bases). Trimming left V 2 bases short and J 3 bases short, with 20 bases between. CDR3 length equals 18 residues. Germline V lookup: CDR1 MGHRA, CDR2 YSYEKL. CDR3 sequence (DNA): TGCGCCAGCAGCCAAAATCCAGGGTTATACGGAGACAATCAGCCCCAGCATTTT. Amino acids: CASSQNPGLYGDNQPQHF.

The chain recombines TRBV27 with TRBJ1-5; D may be TRBD1 (5 bases). The germline V gene encodes CDR1 MNHEY and CDR2 SMNVEV (reference sequence). V was cut by 3 bases and J by 5 bases, with 14 bases left in between. The CDR3 is made up of 15 amino acids. The CDR3 nucleotides are TGTGCCAGCAGTTTGGTCGGGCAGGGCGATCAGCCCCAGCATTTT. As protein: CASSLVGQGDQPQHF.

V and J are TRBV7-2 and TRBJ2-7, with a weak D call TRBD1 (6 bases). V lost 6 bases and J lost 2, with 17 bases in between. This CDR3 has 15 residues. Germline V gives CDR1 SGHTA, CDR2 FQGNSA. In nucleotides, the CDR3 is TGTGCCAGCAGTCCCGACAGGCTTAAGCCCTACGAGCAGTACTTC. Its protein product is CASSPDRLKPYEQYF.

This clone was observed once. The genes are TRBV5-3 and TRBJ1-5; TRBD1 aligns across 7 bases. TRBV5-3 belongs to the ORF category, with a function that is uncertain. The CDR3 totals 14 residues. V dropped 4 bases and J dropped 4; count of bases not matched to a gene: 5. The CDR3 nucleotides are TGTGCCAGAAGCCAGGACAGGTTGAATCAGCCCCAGCATTTT. Its protein product is CARSQDRLNQPQHF.

The DNA of the CDR3 is TGTGCCAGCAGGATTCTAGCGGGAGGGCCCGGGGAGCTGTTTTTT. It codes for CASRILAGGPGELFF. The chain links TRBV2 to TRBJ2-2; 12 bases are shared with TRBD2. The germline V gene encodes CDR1 SNHLY and CDR2 FYNNEI. The CDR3 has 15 amino acids. Trimming took 6 bases from V and 6 from J; bases not matched to a gene: 5.

The genes are TRBV19 and TRBJ1-1; no clear D gene. The CDR3 has 15 amino acids. V lost 2 bases and J lost 1, with 11 bases in between. Germline V gene data show CDR1 as LNHDA and CDR2 as SQIVND (reference sequence). The CDR3 reads CASSILGVGNTEAFF. Written as DNA, the CDR3 is TGTGCCAGTAGTATACTCGGGGTGGGGAACACTGAAGCTTTCTTT.

V is TRBV29-1 and J is TRBJ2-3; 10 nucleotides agree with TRBD2. The CDR3 is 14 amino acids. Germline CDR1 SQVTM, CDR2 ANQGSEA. V shed 6 bases, J shed 5 bases, and the junction held 8 bases outside the gene matches. CDR3 DNA sequence: TGCAGCGTGTTACTAGCGGGGTTGGGAGATACGCAGTATTTT. Translated, it gives CSVLLAGLGDTQYF.

The V and J genes are TRBV7-9 and TRBJ1-2, with 10 positions matching TRBD1. The CDR3 sequence is 15 residues long. Germline values: CDR1 SEHNR, CDR2 FQNEAQ (reference sequence). The J segment lost 4 bases and the V segment lost 4 bases, leaving 6 bases of the junction unmatched. The CDR3 DNA reads as TGTGCCAGCAGCTCTGGGACAGGGGACTTCTATGGCTACACCTTC. Translation: CASSSGTGDFYGYTF.

The DNA of the CDR3 is TGTGCCATCAGTGAGACTACTAGCACAGATACGCAGTATTTT. Its protein product is CAISETTSTDTQYF. This rearrangement joins TRBV10-3 to TRBJ2-3; the D is unclear. V lost 2 bases and J lost 0, with 6 bases in between. This CDR3 contains 14 residues. Germline V gene sequence: CDR1 ENHRY, CDR2 SYGVKD.

In the case of this clone: The sample has other DNA sequences that encode this CDR3 too. The gene calls are TRBV11-2 and TRBJ2-7; D ambiguous. CDR1 is SGHAT and CDR2 is FQNNGV in the germline V gene. The germline V and J ends were trimmed by 4 bases and 2 bases, with 3 bases remaining between them. The CDR3 contains 11 residues. The DNA of the CDR3 is TGTGCCAGCAGCTCAGCCTACGAGCAGTACTTC. This translates into CASSSAYEQYF. Full variable domain (rest looked up from reference TRBV11-2 and TRBJ2-7): EAGVAQSPRYKIIEKRQSVAFWCNPISGHATLYWYQQILGQGPKLLIQFQNNGVVDDSQLPKDRFSAERLKGVDSTLKIQPAKLEDSAVYLCASSSAYEQYFGPGTRLTVT.

The chain uses TRBV5-4 and TRBJ2-3; a weak D match, TRBD2 (6 bases). V shed 3 bases and J shed 0 bases, with 23 bases lying between them. Germline V gene lookup returns CDR1 SGHNT and CDR2 YYREEE (reference sequence). The CDR3 length is 19 residues. This chain's CDR3 is CASSSSSLFGTPSTDTQYF. Written as DNA, the CDR3 is TGTGCCAGCAGCTCTTCTTCCCTCTTCGGGACTCCTAGCACAGATACGCAGTATTTT. The variable domain in full, with the rest retrieved from reference TRBV5-4 and TRBJ2-3, is ETGVTQSPTHLIKTRGQQVTLRCSSQSGHNTVSWYQQALGQGPQFIFQYYREEENGRGNFPPRFSGLQFPNYSSELNVNALELDDSALYLCASSSSSLFGTPSTDTQYFGPGTRLTVL.

J is TRBJ1-4 and V is TRBV25-1; D not certain. The V end lost 2 bases, the J end lost 7 bases, and 17 bases lay between the germline ends. The CDR3 is 16 amino acids. CDR1 MGHDK and CDR2 SYGVNS come from the germline V gene. CDR3 DNA: TGTGCCAGCAGTGAAAAAGATAGGGAGTACGGTGAAAAACTGTTTTTT. Its translation is CASSEKDREYGEKLFF.

V is TRBV6-5 and J is TRBJ1-6; 10 bases line up with TRBD1. The CDR3 loop spans 15 amino acids. CDR1 is MNHEY and CDR2 is SVGAGI in the germline V gene. V lost 5 bases, J lost 6 bases, and 4 bases stayed unmatched. DNA for the CDR3: TGTGCCAGCAGTCGCCGGGACAGGGGTAATTCACCCCTCCACTTT. Its protein is CASSRRDRGNSPLHF.

The rearrangement uses TRBV11-2 and TRBJ2-5, with a possible D match to TRBD1 (6 bases). The CDR3 runs 14 residues. CDR1 SGHAT and CDR2 FQNNGV come from the germline V gene. V was clipped by 3 bases and J by 5 bases, with 13 bases between them. CDR3 amino acids: CASSFSPGVETQYF. CDR3 bases: TGTGCCAGCAGCTTCTCACCAGGGGTGGAGACCCAGTACTTC.

The chain recombines TRBV7-9 with TRBJ2-3; D gene ambiguous. Trimming shortened V by 1 base and J by 0 bases, and 5 bases separated the two germline ends. The length of the CDR3 is 14 residues. Germline loops: CDR1 SEHNR, CDR2 FQNEAQ (reference sequence). CDR3 region: CASSLGTSTDTQYF. The CDR3 coding sequence is TGTGCCAGCAGCTTAGGTACTAGCACAGATACGCAGTATTTT.

The chain recombines TRBV11-3 with TRBJ2-7; 8 bases are a match to TRBD2. The CDR3 length is 14 residues. In germline, CDR1 is SGHNT, CDR2 YENEEA. V was pared by 6 bases and J by 3 bases, with 7 bases of the junction left unmatched. DNA of the CDR3: TGTGCCAGCAGATCCGGGGGGGGTTTCTACGAGCAGTACTTC. Translated, it gives CASRSGGGFYEQYF.

This chain uses TRBV4-1 with TRBJ1-2; tentative D call: TRBD1 (5 bases). The germline gives CDR1 MGHRA, CDR2 YSYEKL. V lost 0 bases, J lost 7 bases, and 18 bases lay in between. The CDR3 consists of 16 residues. The CDR3 bases are TGCGCCAGCAGCCAAGATCGGGGCTGGGACTCAGGTGGCTACACCTTC. This gives the protein CASSQDRGWDSGGYTF.

This clone was seen only once. The chain links TRBV28 to TRBJ2-2; 11 bases are shared with TRBD1. The CDR3 totals 15 residues. V dropped 6 bases and J dropped 6; count of bases not matched to a gene: 6. Germline V gene data show CDR1 as MDHEN and CDR2 as SYDVKM. The CDR3 sequence: CASRAGTGGSGELFF. CDR3 coding DNA: TGTGCCAGCAGGGCCGGGACAGGGGGGTCCGGGGAGCTGTTTTTT.

The CDR3 loop reads CASSYSGQDYEQYF. The CDR3 DNA reads as TGTGCCAGCAGTTACTCGGGGCAGGACTACGAGCAGTACTTC. This sequence joins TRBV6-6 and TRBJ2-7; D perhaps matches TRBD1 (5 bases). CDR1 is MNHNY and CDR2 is SVGAGI in the germline V gene (reference sequence). The CDR3 runs 14 residues. Deletions cut 0 bases from V and 3 bases from J, with 9 bases between.

J is TRBJ2-7 and V is TRBV7-6; 11 bases are a match to TRBD1. The V gene's germline CDR1 is SGHVS and CDR2 FNYEAQ. The CDR3 is 14 amino acids. Unmatched junction bases numbered 8, after V lost 4 bases and J lost 9 bases. CDR3 amino acids: CASSSLGQGAAQYF. The CDR3 DNA follows: TGTGCCAGCAGCTCCCTAGGACAGGGGGCTGCGCAGTACTTC.

This clone has more than one count but fewer than ten. The chain has TRBV4-1 and TRBJ1-2; D possibly corresponds to TRBD1 (5 bases). Per germline, CDR1 MGHRA and CDR2 YSYEKL. The CDR3 runs 15 residues. V was clipped by 3 bases and J by 5 bases, with 16 bases between them. CDR3 protein: CASSHPSKGTYGYTF. In DNA, the CDR3 is TGCGCCAGCAGCCACCCCTCGAAAGGGACTTATGGCTACACCTTC.

The table lists this clone with a count of one. The rearrangement links TRBV29-1 to TRBJ2-2, with TRBD2 matching over 10 bases. The trim removed 1 base at V and 6 bases at J, leaving 2 bases unmatched. The CDR3 contains 14 residues. From germline, CDR1 is SQVTM and CDR2 ANQGSEA. The CDR3 reads CSVEVLAGAGELFF. CDR3 bases: TGCAGCGTTGAAGTGCTAGCGGGGGCCGGGGAGCTGTTTTTT.

This clone has a single count. The rearrangement joins TRBV14 to TRBJ1-5; D remains ambiguous. V was cut by 0 bases and J by 4 bases, with 4 bases left in between. This CDR3 comprises 13 residues. Per germline, CDR1 SGHDN and CDR2 FVKESK. This chain's CDR3 is CASSQEENQPQHF. CDR3 sequence (DNA): TGTGCCAGCAGCCAAGAAGAGAATCAGCCCCAGCATTTT.

The chain uses TRBV27 and TRBJ1-5; tentatively, D is TRBD1 (5 bases). The CDR3 sequence is 15 residues long. The germline V gene encodes CDR1 MNHEY and CDR2 SMNVEV (reference sequence). V shed 10 bases and J shed 1 base, with 17 bases lying between them. DNA of the CDR3: TGTGCCACTAGGAGGGGCCGGGGCAGCAATCAGCCCCAGCATTTT. This codes for CATRRGRGSNQPQHF.

The J gene is TRBJ2-3, the V gene TRBV11-3, with a possible D match to TRBD1 (5 bases). The ends were cut back, 1 base at V and 3 bases at J, with 8 bases in the middle. The CDR3 sequence is 14 residues long. Germline-derived CDR1 and CDR2 are SGHNT and YENEEA. The CDR3 protein is CASSLGSGTDTQYF. CDR3 DNA sequence: TGTGCCAGCAGCTTAGGGTCAGGGACAGATACGCAGTATTTT.

The chain employs TRBV10-1 and TRBJ1-3; D unclear. The V end was cut by 4 bases, the J end by 4 bases, with 8 bases between. Germline V gene sequence: CDR1 WNHNN, CDR2 SYGVQD (reference sequence). This CDR3 has 13 residues. CDR3 amino acids: CASSAYRGNTIYF. The CDR3 DNA reads as TGCGCCAGCAGTGCCTACAGAGGAAACACCATATATTTT.

This clone appeared once. This rearrangement joins TRBV9 to TRBJ2-7; the match to TRBD1 covers 7 bases. Germline values: CDR1 SGDLS, CDR2 YYNGEE. The CDR3 has 17 amino acids. Trimming removed 0 bases from V and 5 bases from J; junction bases left unmatched: 14. The CDR3 nucleotides read TGTGCCAGCAGCGTAGCTACTTTGCAGACAGGGTCTCACGAGCAGTACTTC. This encodes CASSVATLQTGSHEQYF.

The V and J genes are TRBV9 and TRBJ2-2; tentative D call: TRBD1 (5 bases). The CDR3 loop spans 17 amino acids. The V end was cut by 4 bases, the J end by 1 base, with 17 bases between. Germline CDR1 reads SGDLS; CDR2 reads YYNGEE. The CDR3 region has the DNA TGTGCCAGCAGCTCTTCAGGGTGGCCGATGAACACCGGGGAGCTGTTTTTT. Its translation: CASSSSGWPMNTGELFF.

The V call is TRBV6-1, the J call TRBJ1-6; D is undetermined. This CDR3 has 15 residues. Germline-derived CDR1 and CDR2 are MNHNS and SASEGT. The V gene lost 8 bases and the J gene lost 0 bases, with 11 bases spanning the gap. CDR3 bases: TGTGCCAGCTACAGTACGAGCTCCTATAATTCACCCCTCCACTTT. Its protein is CASYSTSSYNSPLHF.

A single count supports this clone. V usage is TRBV5-5 and J usage is TRBJ2-7; tentatively, D is TRBD2 (5 bases). This CDR3 comprises 14 residues. CDR1 and CDR2 from the germline V gene are SGHKS and YYEKEE (reference sequence). The V end lost 2 bases, the J end lost 3 bases, and 12 bases lay between the germline ends. The CDR3 protein is CASSFWGEGYEQYF. Here the CDR3 DNA reads TGTGCCAGCAGCTTCTGGGGAGAAGGCTACGAGCAGTACTTC.

The rearrangement links TRBV15 to TRBJ1-2; 9 bases map to TRBD1. Trimming removed 3 bases from V and 0 bases from J; junction bases left unmatched: 2. Germline V CDR1 and CDR2: LNHNV, YYDKDF (reference sequence). The CDR3 extends over 15 amino acids. The CDR3 coding sequence is TGTGCCACCAGCAGGGGACAGGGCCCTAACTATGGCTACACCTTC. It codes for CATSRGQGPNYGYTF.